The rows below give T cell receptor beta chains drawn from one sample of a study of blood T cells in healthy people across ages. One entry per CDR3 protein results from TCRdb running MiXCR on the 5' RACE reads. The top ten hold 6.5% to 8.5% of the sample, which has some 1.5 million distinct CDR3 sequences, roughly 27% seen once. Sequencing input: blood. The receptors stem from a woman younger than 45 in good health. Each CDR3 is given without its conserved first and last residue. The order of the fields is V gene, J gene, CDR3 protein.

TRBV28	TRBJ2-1	ASRGTSGALDEQF
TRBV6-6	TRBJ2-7	ASGGVLYEQY
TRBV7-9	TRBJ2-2	ASSLAFTRDRLNGELF
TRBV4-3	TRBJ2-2	ASSQVVGLAGTNTGELF
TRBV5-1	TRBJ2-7	ASSLAQGAYEQY
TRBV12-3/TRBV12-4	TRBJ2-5	ASSPWQGGGQETQY
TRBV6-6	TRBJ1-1	ASRTQVGAF
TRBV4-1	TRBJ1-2	ASGQVDYGCT
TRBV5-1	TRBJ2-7	ASSLFVSYEQY
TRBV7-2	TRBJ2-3	ASSPPSAGVTDTQY